Presented here are 16 T cell receptor beta chains from one specimen sequenced in a study of T cells in Graves' hyperthyroidism and ophthalmopathy. Template material for amplifying TCR beta CDR3 regions consisted of RNA transcripts. First-round RT-PCR of the TCR CDR3 relied on the HTBI primer set. TCRdb ran MiXCR on the multiplex PCR reads and lists one entry per CDR3 protein. The data hold about 360,000 distinct CDR3 sequences, with less than 15% observed a single time. The specimen was blood. These receptors were obtained from a woman in her late teens or twenties with Graves' hyperthyroidism.

In its sample, this clonotype was seen many times. The chain is built from TRBV20-1 and TRBJ2-3; the match to TRBD1 covers 8 bases. CDR1 and CDR2 (germline): DFQATT, SNEGSKA (reference sequence). Unmatched junction bases numbered 13, after V lost 7 bases and J lost 1 base. The CDR3 consists of 16 residues. The DNA for the CDR3 is TGCAGTGTTCTTCCCCAGGGGGCAGTAGGCACAGATACGCAGTATTTT. Its translation: CSVLPQGAVGTDTQYF.

This clonotype appeared a few times. The gene calls are TRBV25-1 and TRBJ1-2; the D is unclear. Germline assignment: CDR1 MGHDK and CDR2 SYGVNS. CDR3 length: 12 residues. Trimming left V 4 bases short and J 9 bases short, with 12 bases between. CDR3 coding DNA: TGTGCCAGCAGTGCCGGGGAGGGTAGCTACACCTTC. This gives the protein CASSAGEGSYTF.

This clonotype was picked up many times. V and J are TRBV12-3 or TRBV12-4 and TRBJ2-1, with TRBD2 as a possible D gene (6 bases). With 3 bases removed from V and 0 bases from J, the gap between germline ends came to 12 bases. This CDR3 region has 16 residues. The CDR3 DNA is TGTGCCAGCAGTTTCGGTCTAGCGAGCTCCTACAATGAGCAGTTCTTC. Protein product: CASSFGLASSYNEQFF.

This clonotype was seen a few times. V is TRBV14 and J is TRBJ1-1; D ambiguous. Looked up from germline, CDR1 is SGHDN and CDR2 is FVKESK. V lost 0 bases, J lost 4 bases, and 6 bases lay in between. CDR3 length: 13 amino acids. The CDR3 reads CASSQDTITEAFF. CDR3 sequence (DNA): TGTGCCAGCAGCCAAGATACAATCACTGAAGCTTTCTTT.

This clonotype was observed many times. The chain links TRBV20-1 to TRBJ2-7; TRBD1 matches 7 bases. V shed 3 bases, J shed 1 base, and the junction held 12 bases outside the gene matches. This CDR3 region has 16 residues. CDR1 and CDR2 from the germline V gene are DFQATT and SNEGSKA (reference sequence). CDR3 loop: CSASGVTGTASYEQYF. The CDR3 DNA sequence: TGCAGTGCTAGTGGGGTGACCGGGACAGCATCCTACGAGCAGTACTTC.

This clonotype was recorded many times. The chain recombines TRBV6-1 with TRBJ1-5, with a tentative D call TRBD1 (6 bases). This CDR3 has 16 residues. The V gene's germline CDR1 is MNHNS and CDR2 SASEGT. Trimming removed 5 bases at V and 2 bases at J, with 16 bases between. The CDR3 sequence: CASSYGQLDGNQPQHF. CDR3 nucleotide sequence: TGTGCCAGCAGTTACGGACAGCTGGATGGCAATCAGCCCCAGCATTTT.

There are many counts of this clonotype. This rearrangement joins TRBV3-1 to TRBJ2-3, with TRBD2 matching over 7 bases. The J segment lost 6 bases and the V segment lost 0 bases, leaving 12 bases of the junction unmatched. This CDR3 is 17 amino acids long. CDR1 LGHDT and CDR2 YNNKEL come from the germline V gene (reference sequence). The CDR3 spells CASSQEERGARSDTQYF. CDR3 sequence (DNA): TGTGCCAGCAGCCAAGAGGAGCGGGGTGCCAGGTCGGATACGCAGTATTTT.

The CDR3: CASSGGEGRYF. CDR3 coding DNA: TGTGCCAGCAGTGGAGGGGAGGGGCGGTACTTC. V usage is TRBV25-1 and J usage is TRBJ2-7; 7 positions match TRBD2. Germline values: CDR1 MGHDK, CDR2 SYGVNS. CDR3 size: 11 residues. V dropped 4 bases and J dropped 12; count of bases not matched to a gene: 6.

This clonotype was observed many times. The rearrangement joins TRBV3-1 to TRBJ2-3; D is uncertain. This CDR3 region has 14 residues. Per germline, CDR1 LGHDT and CDR2 YNNKEL (reference sequence). The V gene lost 1 base and the J gene lost 2 bases, with 7 bases spanning the gap. The CDR3 loop reads CASSQASHTDTQYF. CDR3 coding DNA: TGTGCCAGCAGCCAAGCATCACACACAGATACGCAGTATTTT.

This clonotype appeared many times. The chain has TRBV28 and TRBJ1-2; D unclear. There are 11 residues in the CDR3. Germline V gene lookup returns CDR1 MDHEN and CDR2 SYDVKM. Trimming cost V 1 base and J 8 bases, with 5 bases left between them. CDR3 nucleotide sequence: TGTGCCAGCAGTTTATTGGGGGGCTACACCTTC. It encodes CASSLLGGYTF.

The chain has TRBV7-9 and TRBJ2-3; D might be TRBD1 (6 bases). Germline V gene lookup returns CDR1 SEHNR and CDR2 FQNEAQ (reference sequence). The germline V and J ends were trimmed by 6 bases and 0 bases, with 13 bases remaining between them. This CDR3 spans 15 amino acids. The chain's CDR3 is CASSRRDKSTDTQYF. The DNA for the CDR3 is TGTGCCAGCAGTCGCCGGGACAAGAGCACAGATACGCAGTATTTT.

This clonotype was seen repeatedly, ten times or more. The rearrangement joins TRBV20-1 to TRBJ2-2; D unresolved. This CDR3 region has 13 residues. V lost 6 bases, J lost 1 base, and 9 bases lay in between. Germline loops: CDR1 DFQATT, CDR2 SNEGSKA (reference sequence). CDR3 coding DNA: TGCAGTGCCCCCCTGGGGAACACCGGGGAGCTGTTTTTT. Protein product: CSAPLGNTGELFF.

This clonotype was observed at least ten times. V usage is TRBV6-2 or TRBV6-3 and J usage is TRBJ2-7; 12 bases align to TRBD2. The CDR3 length is 18 residues. Germline assignment: CDR1 MNHEY and CDR2 SVGEGT. J lost 0 bases, V lost 2 bases, and 8 bases had no gene match. The CDR3 is CASSYPGLAGPGSYEQYF. The DNA of the CDR3 is TGTGCCAGCAGTTACCCGGGACTAGCGGGTCCTGGCTCCTACGAGCAGTACTTC.

This clonotype was recorded at least ten times. The rearrangement uses TRBV5-1 and TRBJ2-1, with a tentative D call TRBD2 (6 bases). CDR1 is SGHRS, CDR2 YFSETQ, per germline. V was cut by 0 bases and J by 4 bases, with 11 bases left in between. The CDR3 has 15 amino acids. This chain's CDR3 is CASSLVGSGYNEQFF. CDR3 in DNA: TGCGCCAGCAGCTTGGTAGGTAGCGGTTACAATGAGCAGTTCTTC.

The CDR3 loop reads CASRGQTGADEQFF. CDR3 DNA sequence: TGTGCCAGCAGGGGGCAGACAGGGGCCGATGAGCAGTTCTTC. V gene TRBV14 combines with J gene TRBJ2-1; 8 bases line up with TRBD1. This CDR3 is built from 14 residues. From germline, CDR1 is SGHDN and CDR2 FVKESK. V dropped 6 bases and J dropped 8; count of bases not matched to a gene: 9.

Many counts were recorded for this clonotype. The V gene is TRBV7-3, the J gene TRBJ2-1; maybe TRBD2 (6 bases). The CDR3 has 16 amino acids. Trimming shortened V by 4 bases and J by 3 bases, and 16 bases separated the two germline ends. CDR1 is SGHTA and CDR2 is FQGTGA in the germline V gene. This chain's CDR3 is CASSSMSGEDYNEQFF. DNA for the CDR3: TGTGCCAGCAGCTCTATGTCGGGGGAGGACTACAATGAGCAGTTCTTC.